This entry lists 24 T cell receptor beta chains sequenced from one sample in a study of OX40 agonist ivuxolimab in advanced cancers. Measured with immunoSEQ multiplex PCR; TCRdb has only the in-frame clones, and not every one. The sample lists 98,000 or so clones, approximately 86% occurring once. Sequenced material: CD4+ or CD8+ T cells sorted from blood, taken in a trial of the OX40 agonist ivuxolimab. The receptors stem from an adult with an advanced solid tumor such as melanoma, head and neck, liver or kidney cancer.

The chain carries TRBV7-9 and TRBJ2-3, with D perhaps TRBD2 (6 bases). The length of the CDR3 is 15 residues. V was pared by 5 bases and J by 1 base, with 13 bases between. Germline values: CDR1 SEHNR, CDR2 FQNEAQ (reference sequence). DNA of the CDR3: TGTGCCAGCAGCCGCGGGGCGGGTGGCACAGATACGCAGTATTTT. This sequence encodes CASSRGAGGTDTQYF. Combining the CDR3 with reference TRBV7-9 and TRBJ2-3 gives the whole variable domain DTGVSQNPRHKITKRGQNVTFRCDPISEHNRLYWYRQTLGQGPEFLTYFQNEAQLEKSRLLSDRFSAERPKGSFSTLEIQRTEQGDSAMYLCASSRGAGGTDTQYFGPGTRLTVL.

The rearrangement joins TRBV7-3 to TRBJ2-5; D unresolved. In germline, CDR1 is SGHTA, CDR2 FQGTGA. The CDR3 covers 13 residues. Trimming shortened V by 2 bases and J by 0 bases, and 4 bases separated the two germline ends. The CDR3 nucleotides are TGTGCCAGCAGCTTACTGTACCAAGAGACCCAGTACTTC. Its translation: CASSLLYQETQYF.

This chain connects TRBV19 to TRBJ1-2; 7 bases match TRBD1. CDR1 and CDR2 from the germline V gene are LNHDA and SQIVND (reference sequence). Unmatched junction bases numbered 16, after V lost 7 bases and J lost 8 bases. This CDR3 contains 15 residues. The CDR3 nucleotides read TGTGCCAGTATTCGCGGACAGGATGGGCCGGGCGGCTACACCTTC. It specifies CASIRGQDGPGGYTF. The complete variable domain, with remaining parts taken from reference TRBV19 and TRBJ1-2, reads DGGITQSPKYLFRKEGQNVTLSCEQNLNHDAMYWYRQDPGQGLRLIYYSQIVNDFQKGDIAEGYSVSREKKESFPLTVTSAQKNPTAFYLCASIRGQDGPGGYTFGSGTRLTVV.

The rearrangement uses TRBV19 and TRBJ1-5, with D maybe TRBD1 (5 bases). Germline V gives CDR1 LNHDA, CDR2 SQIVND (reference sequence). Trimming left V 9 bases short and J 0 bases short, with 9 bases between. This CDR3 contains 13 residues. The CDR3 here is CASAGISNQPQHF. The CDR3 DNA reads TGTGCCAGCGCAGGGATTAGCAATCAGCCCCAGCATTTT.

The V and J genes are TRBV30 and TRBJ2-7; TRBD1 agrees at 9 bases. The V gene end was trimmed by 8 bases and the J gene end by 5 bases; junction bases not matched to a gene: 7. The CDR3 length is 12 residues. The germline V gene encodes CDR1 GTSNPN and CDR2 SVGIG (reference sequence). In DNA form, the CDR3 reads TGTGCCCGCGGGACAGGGTTCAACGAGCAGTACTTC. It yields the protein CARGTGFNEQYF.

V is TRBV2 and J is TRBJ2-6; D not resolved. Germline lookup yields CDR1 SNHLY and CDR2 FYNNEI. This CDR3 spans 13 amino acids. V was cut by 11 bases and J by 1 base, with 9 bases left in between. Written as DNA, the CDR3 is TGTGCCCGGAGACGGTCTGGGGCCAACGTCCTGACTTTC. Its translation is CARRRSGANVLTF.

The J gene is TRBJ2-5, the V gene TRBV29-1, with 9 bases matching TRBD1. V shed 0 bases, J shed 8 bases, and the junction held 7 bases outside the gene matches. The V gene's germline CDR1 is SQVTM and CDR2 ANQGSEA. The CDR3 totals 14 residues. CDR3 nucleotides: TGCAGCGTTGAAGAAATTGGGGGACAGGGCACCCAGTACTTC. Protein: CSVEEIGGQGTQYF.

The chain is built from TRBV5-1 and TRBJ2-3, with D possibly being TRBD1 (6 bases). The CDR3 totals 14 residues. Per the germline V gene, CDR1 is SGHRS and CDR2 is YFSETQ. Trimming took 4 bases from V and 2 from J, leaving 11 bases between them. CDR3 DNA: TGCGCCAGCAGCCTTGGGACAATCACAGATACGCAGTATTTT. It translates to CASSLGTITDTQYF. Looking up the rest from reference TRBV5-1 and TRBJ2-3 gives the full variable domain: KAGVTQTPRYLIKTRGQQVTLSCSPISGHRSVSWYQQTPGQGLQFLFEYFSETQRNKGNFPGRFSGRQFSNSRSEMNVSTLELGDSALYLCASSLGTITDTQYFGPGTRLTVL.

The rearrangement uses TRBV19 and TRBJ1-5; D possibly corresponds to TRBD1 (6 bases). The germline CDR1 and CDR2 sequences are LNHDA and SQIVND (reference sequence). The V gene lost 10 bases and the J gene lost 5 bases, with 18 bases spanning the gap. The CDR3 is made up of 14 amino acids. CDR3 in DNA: TGTGCCACGGGACCACAGGGACACGATCAGCCCCAGCATTTT. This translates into CATGPQGHDQPQHF.

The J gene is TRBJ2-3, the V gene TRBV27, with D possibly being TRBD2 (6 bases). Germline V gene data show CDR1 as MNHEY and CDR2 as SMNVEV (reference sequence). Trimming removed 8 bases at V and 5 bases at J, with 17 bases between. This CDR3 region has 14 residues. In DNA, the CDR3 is TGTGCCAGCCGCGGGGCCCAGAGCGTAGATACGCAGTATTTT. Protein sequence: CASRGAQSVDTQYF.

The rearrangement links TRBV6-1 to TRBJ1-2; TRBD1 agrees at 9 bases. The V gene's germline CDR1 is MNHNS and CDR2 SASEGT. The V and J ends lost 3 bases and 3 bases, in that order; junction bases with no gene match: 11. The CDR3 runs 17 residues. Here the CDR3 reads CASSERELGQGDYGYTF. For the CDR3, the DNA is TGTGCCAGCAGTGAGAGGGAGTTGGGACAGGGAGACTATGGCTACACCTTC.

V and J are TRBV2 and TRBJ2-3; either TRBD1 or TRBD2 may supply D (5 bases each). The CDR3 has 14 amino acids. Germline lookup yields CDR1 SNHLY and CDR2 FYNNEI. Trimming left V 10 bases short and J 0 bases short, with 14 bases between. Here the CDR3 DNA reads TGTGCCACTAGGAGGACACAAAGCACAGATACGCAGTATTTT. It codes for CATRRTQSTDTQYF.

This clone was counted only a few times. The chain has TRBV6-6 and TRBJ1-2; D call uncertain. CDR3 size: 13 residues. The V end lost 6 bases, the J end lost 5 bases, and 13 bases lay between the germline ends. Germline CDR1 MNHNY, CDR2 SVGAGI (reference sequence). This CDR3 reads CASRATSGYGYTF. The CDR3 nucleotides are TGTGCCAGCAGGGCCACCAGTGGGTATGGCTACACCTTC.

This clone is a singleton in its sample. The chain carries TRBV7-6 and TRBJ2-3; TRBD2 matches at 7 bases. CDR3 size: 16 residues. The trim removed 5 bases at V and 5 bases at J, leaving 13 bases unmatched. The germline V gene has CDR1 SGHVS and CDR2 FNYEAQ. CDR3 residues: CASSLSSGSLLDTQYF. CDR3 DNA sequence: TGTGCCAGCAGCCTGTCTAGCGGCTCCTTGTTAGATACGCAGTATTTT.

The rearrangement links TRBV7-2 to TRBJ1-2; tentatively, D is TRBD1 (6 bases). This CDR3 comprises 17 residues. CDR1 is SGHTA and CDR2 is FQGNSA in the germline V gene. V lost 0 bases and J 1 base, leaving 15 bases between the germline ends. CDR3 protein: CASSLARDNSLNYGYTF. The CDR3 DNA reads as TGTGCCAGCAGCTTAGCCCGGGACAACTCCCTTAACTATGGCTACACCTTC. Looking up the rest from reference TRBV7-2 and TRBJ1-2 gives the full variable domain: GAGVSQSPSNKVTEKGKDVELRCDPISGHTALYWYRQSLGQGLEFLIYFQGNSAPDKSGLPSDRFSAERTGGSVSTLTIQRTQQEDSAVYLCASSLARDNSLNYGYTFGSGTRLTVV.

The CDR3 here is CASRSQGSDGYTF. Here the CDR3 DNA reads TGTGCCAGCAGATCCCAGGGATCCGATGGCTACACCTTC. This chain joins TRBV7-2 and TRBJ1-2; D might be TRBD1 (5 bases). Germline V lookup: CDR1 SGHTA, CDR2 FQGNSA. V was pared by 6 bases and J by 6 bases, with 14 bases between. There are 13 residues in the CDR3.

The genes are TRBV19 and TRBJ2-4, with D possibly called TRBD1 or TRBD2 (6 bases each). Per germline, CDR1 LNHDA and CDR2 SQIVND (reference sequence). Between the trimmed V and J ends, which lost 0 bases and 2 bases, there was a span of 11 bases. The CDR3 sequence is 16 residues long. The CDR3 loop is CASSIEGRGPKNIQYF. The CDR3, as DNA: TGTGCCAGTAGTATAGAGGGTCGGGGGCCCAAAAACATTCAGTACTTC.

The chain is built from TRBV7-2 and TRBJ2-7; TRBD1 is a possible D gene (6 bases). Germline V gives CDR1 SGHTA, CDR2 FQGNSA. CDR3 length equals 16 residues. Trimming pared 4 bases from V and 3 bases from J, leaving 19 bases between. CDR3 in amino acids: CASSSNQGRAGYEQYV. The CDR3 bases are TGTGCCAGCAGCTCTAATCAGGGGCGAGCCGGCTACGAGCAGTACGTC.

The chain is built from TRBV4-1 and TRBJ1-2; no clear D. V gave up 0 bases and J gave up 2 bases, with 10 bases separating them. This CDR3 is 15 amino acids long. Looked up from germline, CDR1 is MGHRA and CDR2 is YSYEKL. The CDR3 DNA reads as TGCGCCAGCAGCCAAGACGGGGAGGTCAACTATGGCTACACCTTC. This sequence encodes CASSQDGEVNYGYTF.

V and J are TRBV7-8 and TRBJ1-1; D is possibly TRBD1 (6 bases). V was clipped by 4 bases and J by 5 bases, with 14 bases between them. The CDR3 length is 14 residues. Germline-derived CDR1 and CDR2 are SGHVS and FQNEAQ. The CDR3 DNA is TGTGCCAGCAGCTCCCAGGGGAGGGGAACTGAAGCTTTCTTT. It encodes CASSSQGRGTEAFF.

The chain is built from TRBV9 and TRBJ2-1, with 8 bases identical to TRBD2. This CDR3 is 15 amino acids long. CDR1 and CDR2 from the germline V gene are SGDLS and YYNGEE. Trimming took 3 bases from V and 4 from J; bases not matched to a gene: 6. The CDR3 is CASSEGLAGYNEQFF. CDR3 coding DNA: TGTGCCAGCAGCGAAGGGCTAGCGGGTTACAATGAGCAGTTCTTC.

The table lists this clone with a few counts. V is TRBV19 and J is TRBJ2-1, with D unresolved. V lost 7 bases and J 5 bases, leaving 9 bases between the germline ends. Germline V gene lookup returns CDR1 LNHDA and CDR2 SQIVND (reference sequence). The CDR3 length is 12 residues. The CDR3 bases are TGTGCCAGTACCGGTCGCCACAATGAGCAGTTCTTC. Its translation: CASTGRHNEQFF. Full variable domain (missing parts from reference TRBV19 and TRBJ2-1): DGGITQSPKYLFRKEGQNVTLSCEQNLNHDAMYWYRQDPGQGLRLIYYSQIVNDFQKGDIAEGYSVSREKKESFPLTVTSAQKNPTAFYLCASTGRHNEQFFGPGTRLTVL.

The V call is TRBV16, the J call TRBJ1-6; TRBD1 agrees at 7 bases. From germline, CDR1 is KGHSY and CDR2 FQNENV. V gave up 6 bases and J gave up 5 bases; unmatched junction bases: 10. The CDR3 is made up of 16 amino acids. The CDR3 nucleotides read TGTGCCAGCAGTACAGGGAGGACAGGTCATAATTCACCCCTCCACTTT. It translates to CASSTGRTGHNSPLHF.

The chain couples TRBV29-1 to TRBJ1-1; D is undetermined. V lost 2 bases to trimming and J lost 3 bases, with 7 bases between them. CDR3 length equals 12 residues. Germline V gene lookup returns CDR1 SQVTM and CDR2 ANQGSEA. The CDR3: CSVERTDTEAFF. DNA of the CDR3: TGCAGCGTTGAACGAACGGACACTGAAGCTTTCTTT.